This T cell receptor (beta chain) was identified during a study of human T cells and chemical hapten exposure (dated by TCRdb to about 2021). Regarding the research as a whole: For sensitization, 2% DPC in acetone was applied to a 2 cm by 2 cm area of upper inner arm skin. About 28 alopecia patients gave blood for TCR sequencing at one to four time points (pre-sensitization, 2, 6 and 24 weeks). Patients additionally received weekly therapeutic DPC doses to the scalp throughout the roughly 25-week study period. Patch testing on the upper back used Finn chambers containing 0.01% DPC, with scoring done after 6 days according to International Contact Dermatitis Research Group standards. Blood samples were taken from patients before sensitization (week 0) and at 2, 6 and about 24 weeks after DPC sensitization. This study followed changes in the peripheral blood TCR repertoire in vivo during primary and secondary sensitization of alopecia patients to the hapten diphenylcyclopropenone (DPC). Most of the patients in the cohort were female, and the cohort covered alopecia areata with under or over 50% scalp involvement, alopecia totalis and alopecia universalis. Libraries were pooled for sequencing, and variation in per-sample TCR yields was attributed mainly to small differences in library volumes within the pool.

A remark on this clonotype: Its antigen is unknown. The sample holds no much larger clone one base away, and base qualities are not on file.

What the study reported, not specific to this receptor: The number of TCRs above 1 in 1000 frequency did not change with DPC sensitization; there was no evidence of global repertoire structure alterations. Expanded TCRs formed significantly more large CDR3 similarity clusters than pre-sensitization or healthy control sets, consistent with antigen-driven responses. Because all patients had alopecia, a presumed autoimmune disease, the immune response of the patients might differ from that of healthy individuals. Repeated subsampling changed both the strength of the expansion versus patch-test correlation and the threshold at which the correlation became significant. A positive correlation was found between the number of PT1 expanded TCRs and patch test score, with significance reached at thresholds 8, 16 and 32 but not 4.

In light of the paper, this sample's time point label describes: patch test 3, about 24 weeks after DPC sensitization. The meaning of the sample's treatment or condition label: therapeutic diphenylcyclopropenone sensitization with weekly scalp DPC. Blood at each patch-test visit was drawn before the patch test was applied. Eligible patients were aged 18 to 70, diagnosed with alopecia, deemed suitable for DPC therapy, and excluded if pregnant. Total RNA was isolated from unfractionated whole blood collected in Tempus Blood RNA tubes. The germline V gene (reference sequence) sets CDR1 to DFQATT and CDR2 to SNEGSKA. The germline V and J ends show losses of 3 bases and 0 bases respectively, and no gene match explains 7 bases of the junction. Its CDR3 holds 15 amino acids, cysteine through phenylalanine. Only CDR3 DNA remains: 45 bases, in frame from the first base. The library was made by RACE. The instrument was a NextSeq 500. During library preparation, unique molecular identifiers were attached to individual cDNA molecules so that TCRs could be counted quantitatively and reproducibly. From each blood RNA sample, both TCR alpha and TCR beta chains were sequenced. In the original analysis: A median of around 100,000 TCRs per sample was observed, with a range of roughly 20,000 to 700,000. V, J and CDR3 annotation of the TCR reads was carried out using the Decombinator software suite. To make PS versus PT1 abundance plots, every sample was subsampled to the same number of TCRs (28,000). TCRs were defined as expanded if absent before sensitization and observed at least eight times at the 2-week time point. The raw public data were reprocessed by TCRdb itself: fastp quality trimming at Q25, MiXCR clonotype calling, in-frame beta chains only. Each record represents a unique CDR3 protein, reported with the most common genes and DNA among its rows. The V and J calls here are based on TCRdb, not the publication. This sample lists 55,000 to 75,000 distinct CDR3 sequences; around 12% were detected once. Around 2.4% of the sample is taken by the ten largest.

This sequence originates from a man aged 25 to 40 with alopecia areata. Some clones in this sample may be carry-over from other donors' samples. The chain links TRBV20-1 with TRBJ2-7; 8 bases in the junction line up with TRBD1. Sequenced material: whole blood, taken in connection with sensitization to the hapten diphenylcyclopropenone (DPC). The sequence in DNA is TGCAGTGCTAGGGGGACAGGCCTTTTCTCCTACGAGCAGTACTTC. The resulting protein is CSARGTGLFSYEQYF.